Listed below are T cell receptor beta chains from one sample, sequenced in a study of CD8 T cells in Susac syndrome. TCRdb re-analysed the immunoSEQ multiplex PCR reads in MiXCR, keeping a single row per CDR3 protein. The sample gives over 350,000 distinct CDR3 sequences, approximately 85% of which show up once; around 0.12% is in the top ten. Sample: CD8+ T cells from PBMCs. The receptor set was obtained from a human donor with multiple sclerosis. The CDR3 runs from the conserved cysteine through the conserved F or W. Fields, in order: V gene, D gene, CDR3 protein. The D gene is left open where the match is weak.

TRBV28	.	CASSPLRVGSTDTQYF
TRBV30	.	CAWSVRHSGANVLTF
TRBV6-5	.	CASRIGTNNEQFF
TRBV5-5	.	CASSPPGDLTDTQYF
TRBV6-5	TRBD1	CASIEGQGIEAFF
TRBV7-9	.	CASSTTGTTNEKLFF
TRBV27	.	CASSLSSLHEQYF
TRBV27	.	CASSFRPNQPQHF
TRBV15	.	CATSRDIGASYEQYF
TRBV12-5	TRBD2	CASGKLAELNNEQFF
TRBV2	.	CASSPVLNTEAFF
TRBV6-6	.	CASRPRGGHQPQHF
TRBV7-9	TRBD2	CASSPGTSGGLDTGELFF
TRBV5-1	.	CASGQTLNTEAFF
TRBV6-5	.	CASSYSSGRNTIYF
TRBV7-9	.	CASSLAWGLTQETQYF
TRBV4-1	.	CASANLQANTGELFF
TRBV6-5	.	CASSYSPSYEQYF
TRBV24-1	TRBD2	CATGGADNEQFF
TRBV7-6	TRBD2	CASSLGGGDYNEQFF
TRBV11-3	.	CASSPRGDRSYEQYF
TRBV9	TRBD2	CASSVEPAGEYTGELFF
TRBV5-6	.	CASSFTDLNTGELFF
TRBV27	.	CASSQTLDSPKSQPQHF
TRBV9	TRBD2	CASSPSGTSYNEQFF
TRBV7-9	TRBD1	CASSSGTGVYLGYTF
TRBV27	.	CASSLSGRDYGYTF
TRBV19	TRBD1	CASSGQGAPYNEQFF
TRBV6-1	.	CASSGPQTDLYEQYF
TRBV23-1	TRBD2	CASSHLTSGGSNEQFF
TRBV7-9	TRBD1	CASSSDRVPLHEQYF
TRBV3-1	.	CASSQELEEITDTQYF
TRBV4-1	TRBD2	CASSQEGGEGSYEQYF
TRBV4-1	.	CASSHGRSATNEKLFF
TRBV7-9	.	CASSLRDNTYEQYF
TRBV3-1	.	CASSRTDTGELFF
TRBV27	TRBD1	CASSLPGQGSYNEQFF
TRBV30	TRBD2	CAWSWGGAANEQYF
TRBV6-5	TRBD2	CASSFGTSGASYEQYF
TRBV5-6	TRBD1	CASSLGQGAFFYEQYF
TRBV4-2	.	CASSQEQASQDTQYF
TRBV4-2	TRBD1	CASSPGQISNQPQHF
TRBV13	.	CASSPTRYNEQFF
TRBV30	.	CAWSVIGRGSDTQYF
TRBV15	TRBD1	CATSRDGDRGAPNYGYTF
TRBV30	.	CAWKEGTGELFF
TRBV7-9	.	CASSLGDRANTF
TRBV19	.	CASSIGFSNTEAFF
TRBV30	.	CAWSDMRTPHRMEQYF
TRBV7-7	.	CASSLGLGGEQFF
TRBV5-6	.	CASSLVLVNYGYTF